These 18 T cell receptor beta chains were all obtained from the same sample, sequenced in a study of blood T cell repertoires in COVID-19. The data were produced by immunoSEQ multiplex PCR, yet TCRdb's version contains in-frame clones alone and is incomplete. This table holds some 20,000 clones, 75% to 90% found once. Sequenced: peripheral blood. The source is a human donor with acute or convalescent COVID-19. The donor label of this sample is uncertain.

In this sample, this clone turned up once. The chain has TRBV6-4 and TRBJ2-3, with TRBD1 as a possible D gene (6 bases). Germline assignment: CDR1 MRHNA and CDR2 SNTAGT. The germline V and J ends were trimmed by 0 bases and 1 base, with 11 bases remaining between them. The length of the CDR3 is 16 residues. Written as DNA, the CDR3 is TGTGCCAGCAGTGACTCGTCTGGGGGCGGCACAGATACGCAGTATTTT. It is translated as CASSDSSGGGTDTQYF.

The CDR3 loop reads CAIGVNSGNTIYF. The CDR3 bases are TGTGCCATTGGAGTCAACTCTGGAAACACCATATATTTT. The chain uses TRBV19 and TRBJ1-3; unclear D gene. CDR3 length equals 13 residues. Germline V gene sequence: CDR1 LNHDA, CDR2 SQIVND (reference sequence). The V end lost 10 bases, the J end lost 0 bases, and 10 bases lay between the germline ends.

The chain carries TRBV27 and TRBJ1-4, with TRBD1 matching 7 bases. The V gene end was trimmed by 7 bases and the J gene end by 3 bases; junction bases not matched to a gene: 5. Germline CDR1 reads MNHEY; CDR2 reads SMNVEV (reference sequence). CDR3 length: 14 residues. The CDR3 spells CASTTGTANEKLFF. The CDR3 DNA reads as TGTGCCAGCACCACGGGGACAGCTAATGAAAAACTGTTTTTT.

The rearrangement uses TRBV6-1 and TRBJ2-1; no reliable D call. V lost 0 bases and J lost 9, with 9 bases in between. This CDR3 has 13 residues. Germline V gene sequence: CDR1 MNHNS, CDR2 SASEGT. CDR3 amino acids: CASSEATRGEQFF. In DNA form, the CDR3 reads TGTGCCAGCAGTGAAGCTACACGCGGTGAGCAGTTCTTC.

This chain joins TRBV5-1 and TRBJ2-6, with D possibly TRBD2 on 5 matching bases. Deletions cut 2 bases from V and 1 base from J, with 7 bases between. The CDR3 sequence is 15 residues long. Looked up from germline, CDR1 is SGHRS and CDR2 is YFSETQ. CDR3: CASSLSGSGANVLTF. CDR3 DNA sequence: TGCGCCAGCAGCTTATCGGGGTCTGGGGCCAACGTCCTGACTTTC.

The genes are TRBV3-1 (or the pseudogene TRBV3-2) and TRBJ2-3; the D is unclear. The V end lost 6 bases, the J end lost 3 bases, and 7 bases lay between the germline ends. Germline CDR1 reads LGHDT; CDR2 reads YNNKEL (reference sequence). This CDR3 region has 12 residues. This CDR3 reads CASRSSTDTQYF. The CDR3 DNA reads TGTGCCAGCAGGTCTTCTACAGATACGCAGTATTTT.

The V call is TRBV19, the J call TRBJ2-1; 8 bases fit TRBD2. CDR1 and CDR2 (germline): LNHDA, SQIVND (reference sequence). Trimming at V came to 3 bases and at J to 4 bases, leaving 8 bases not matched to a gene. The CDR3 covers 16 residues. CDR3 protein: CASSMFGTSIYNEQFF. CDR3 nucleotides: TGTGCCAGTAGTATGTTCGGGACTAGTATTTACAATGAGCAGTTCTTC.

This chain connects TRBV7-3 to TRBJ2-1; 8 nucleotides align to TRBD2. After removal of 1 base from V and 4 bases from J, the junction contained 3 bases not matched to a gene. There are 15 residues in the CDR3. Germline loops: CDR1 SGHTA, CDR2 FQGTGA. The CDR3 loop reads CASSLKAGDYNEQFF. The CDR3 DNA reads as TGTGCCAGCAGCTTAAAAGCGGGGGATTACAATGAGCAGTTCTTC. Variable domain in full (rest from reference TRBV7-3 and TRBJ2-1): GAGVSQTPSNKVTEKGKYVELRCDPISGHTALYWYRQSLGQGPEFLIYFQGTGAADDSGLPNDRFFAVRPEGSVSTLKIQRTERGDSAVYLCASSLKAGDYNEQFFGPGTRLTVL.

This chain uses TRBV5-1 with TRBJ1-6, with TRBD1 identical over 7 bases. The CDR3 contains 14 residues. Germline lookup yields CDR1 SGHRS and CDR2 YFSETQ. V lost 6 bases to trimming and J lost 7 bases; unmatched junction nucleotides: 7. The CDR3 sequence: CASTEQGYNSPLHF. CDR3 nucleotide sequence: TGCGCCAGCACAGAACAGGGGTACAATTCACCCCTCCACTTT.

The J gene is TRBJ2-7, the V gene TRBV2, with 7 bases matching TRBD2. The trim removed 5 bases at V and 3 bases at J, leaving 7 bases unmatched. The length of the CDR3 is 14 residues. The germline gives CDR1 SNHLY, CDR2 FYNNEI. DNA for the CDR3: TGTGCCAGCAGTCTCGGGACTAACCTCTACGAGCAGTACTTC. It specifies CASSLGTNLYEQYF. Full variable domain (remainder filled in from reference TRBV2 and TRBJ2-7): EPEVTQTPSHQVTQMGQEVILRCVPISNHLYFYWYRQILGQKVEFLVSFYNNEISEKSEIFDDQFSVERPDGSNFTLKIRSTKLEDSAMYFCASSLGTNLYEQYFGPGTRLTVT.

The J gene is TRBJ2-1, the V gene TRBV29-1, with D uncertain. The CDR3 covers 12 residues. CDR1 and CDR2 from the germline V gene are SQVTM and ANQGSEA. Trimming left V 7 bases short and J 2 bases short, with 9 bases between. CDR3 sequence (DNA): TGCAGCGCCAGTTCCACCTACAATGAGCAGTTCTTC. Translating it yields CSASSTYNEQFF.

V gene TRBV4-3 combines with J gene TRBJ2-3; TRBD2 matches at 8 bases. V shed 2 bases, J shed 2 bases, and the junction held 12 bases outside the gene matches. CDR3 length: 18 residues. Germline V lookup: CDR1 LGHNA, CDR2 YSLEER. CDR3 DNA: TGCGCCAGCAGCCAATTACCTTACGGGGGGGCCTCCACAGATACGCAGTATTTT. This sequence encodes CASSQLPYGGASTDTQYF.

The chain joins TRBV19 to TRBJ1-6, with 9 bases aligning to TRBD1. V was clipped by 3 bases and J by 9 bases; unmatched bases: 9. CDR3 length: 16 residues. Germline values: CDR1 LNHDA, CDR2 SQIVND (reference sequence). CDR3 DNA sequence: TGTGCCAGTAGTATCGGGGACGACAGGGGGACTTCACCCCTCCACTTT. It yields the protein CASSIGDDRGTSPLHF. The variable domain in full, with the rest retrieved from reference TRBV19 and TRBJ1-6, is DGGITQSPKYLFRKEGQNVTLSCEQNLNHDAMYWYRQDPGQGLRLIYYSQIVNDFQKGDIAEGYSVSREKKESFPLTVTSAQKNPTAFYLCASSIGDDRGTSPLHFGNGTRLTVT.

This chain connects TRBV28 to TRBJ2-3; maybe TRBD2 (7 bases). The CDR3 sequence is 17 residues long. V was trimmed by 6 bases and J by 2 bases, leaving 21 bases between them. Per the germline V gene, CDR1 is MDHEN and CDR2 is SYDVKM. The CDR3 protein is CASSPPGGHANTDTQYF. The CDR3, as DNA: TGTGCCAGCAGCCCCCCGGGGGGACACGCCAACACAGATACGCAGTATTTT.

This chain connects TRBV6-5 to TRBJ2-2; weak D call: TRBD2 (5 bases). CDR1 is MNHEY and CDR2 is SVGAGI in the germline V gene. The CDR3 has 14 amino acids. V shed 2 bases and J shed 3 bases, with 7 bases lying between them. In nucleotides, the CDR3 is TGTGCCAGCAGTTACATGCGGGACACCGGGGAGCTGTTTTTT. Protein sequence: CASSYMRDTGELFF.

The V gene is TRBV10-3, the J gene TRBJ1-5, with 9 bases that match TRBD1. With V trimmed by 4 bases and J by 6 bases, 4 bases remained unmatched. The CDR3 loop spans 14 amino acids. The germline V gene encodes CDR1 ENHRY and CDR2 SYGVKD. This CDR3 is CAISGQGEGQPQHF. DNA for the CDR3: TGTGCCATCAGTGGACAGGGGGAAGGTCAGCCCCAGCATTTT.

The chain joins TRBV9 to TRBJ2-2, with 9 bases fitting TRBD2. The V gene's germline CDR1 is SGDLS and CDR2 YYNGEE. The CDR3 covers 16 residues. V lost 4 bases to trimming and J lost 6 bases; unmatched junction nucleotides: 10. CDR3 loop: CASSPPRAGGPGELFF. As DNA, the CDR3 is TGTGCCAGCAGCCCCCCGAGGGCGGGGGGGCCCGGGGAGCTGTTTTTT.

The chain couples TRBV5-1 to TRBJ1-1, with 7 bases fitting TRBD1. After removal of 2 bases from V and 1 base from J, the junction contained 5 bases not matched to a gene. The CDR3 loop spans 15 amino acids. Germline V lookup: CDR1 SGHRS, CDR2 YFSETQ. Here the CDR3 reads CASSFTGARNTEAFF. In nucleotides, the CDR3 is TGCGCCAGCAGCTTTACAGGGGCCCGGAACACTGAAGCTTTCTTT.